This entry lists 2 T cell receptor delta chains sequenced from one sample in a study of gamma-delta chains in newborns, infants, children. TCRdb reanalyzed the reads using CATT. The repertoire has 7,000 to 9,500 delta-chain clones, 20% to 25% of them found once; the top ten carry 4.4%. The sample consisted of blood. The receptors here all came from a child who was a newborn, infant or young child, either healthy, febrile or measles-vaccinated (not recorded which).

The genes are TRAV29/DV5 and TRDJ1, with 9 bases aligning to TRDD3. V shed 0 bases and J 0 bases; nucleotides not matched to a gene: 30. The germline gives CDR1 NSMFDY, CDR2 ISSIKDK. This CDR3 has 24 residues. The CDR3 region has the DNA TGTGCAGCAAGCGACATGTCTCCACCGTACTGGGGGACCGCGGGAAGGGGGGACACCGATAAACTCATCTTT. It codes for CAASDMSPPYWGTAGRGDTDKLIF.

This chain links TRDV2 with TRDJ1, with 8 bases that match TRDD3. The CDR3 extends over 17 amino acids. V lost 1 base and J lost 0; bases outside the gene matches: 9. CDR1 and CDR2 from the germline V gene are GEAIGNYY and EKD. DNA of the CDR3: TGTGCCTGTGACACAATTACTGGGGGTTCGTACACCGATAAACTCATCTTT. This codes for CACDTITGGSYTDKLIF.